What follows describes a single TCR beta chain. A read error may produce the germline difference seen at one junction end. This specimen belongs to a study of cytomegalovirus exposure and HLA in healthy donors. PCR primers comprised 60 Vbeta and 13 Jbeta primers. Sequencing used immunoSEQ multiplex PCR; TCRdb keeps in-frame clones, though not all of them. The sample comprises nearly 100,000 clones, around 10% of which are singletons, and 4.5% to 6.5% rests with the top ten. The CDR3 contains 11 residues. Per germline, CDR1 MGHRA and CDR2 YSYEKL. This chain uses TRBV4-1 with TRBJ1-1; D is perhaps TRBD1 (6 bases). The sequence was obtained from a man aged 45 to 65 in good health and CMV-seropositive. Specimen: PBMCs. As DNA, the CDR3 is TGCGCCAGCAGCCGGGACACCGAAGCTTTCTTT. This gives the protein CASSRDTEAFF.